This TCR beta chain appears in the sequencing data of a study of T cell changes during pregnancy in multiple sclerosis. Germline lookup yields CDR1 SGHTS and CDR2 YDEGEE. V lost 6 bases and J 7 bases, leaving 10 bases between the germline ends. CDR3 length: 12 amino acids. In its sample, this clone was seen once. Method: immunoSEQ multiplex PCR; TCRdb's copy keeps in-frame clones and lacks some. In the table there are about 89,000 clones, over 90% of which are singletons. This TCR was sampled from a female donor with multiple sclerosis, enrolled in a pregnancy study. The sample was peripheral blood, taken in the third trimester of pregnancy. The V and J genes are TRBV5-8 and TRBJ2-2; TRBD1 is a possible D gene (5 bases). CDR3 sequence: CASKRGYGELFF. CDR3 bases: TGTGCCAGCAAAAGGGGTTACGGGGAGCTGTTTTTT.